Listed here are 21 T cell receptor beta chains from one sample, sequenced in a study of memory CD4+ T cells and cytomegalovirus serostatus. Sequenced by immunoSEQ multiplex PCR; TCRdb stores in-frame clones only, minus some. This repertoire shows about 58,000 clones, approximately 82% found once; its top ten account for about 0.48%. The sort gate was single viable CD3+CD4+CD8-CD45RO+ cells for memory CD4+ T cells. Sequencing input: memory CD4+ T cells from blood. The receptors were sampled from an adult in good health and CMV-seronegative. Some clones in this sample may be carry-over from other donors' samples.

This chain connects TRBV27 to TRBJ1-1, with D perhaps matching TRBD1 (6 bases). The germline V gene encodes CDR1 MNHEY and CDR2 SMNVEV (reference sequence). The CDR3 spans 17 residues. V was cut by 6 bases and J by 0 bases, with 20 bases left in between. The CDR3 sequence: CASRPLQGQGMNTEAFF. For the CDR3, the DNA is TGTGCCAGCAGACCCCTACAGGGCCAGGGGATGAACACTGAAGCTTTCTTT.

This clone was detected only a few times. This chain links TRBV9 with TRBJ2-1; 9 bases align to TRBD2. V was pared by 0 bases and J by 10 bases, with 2 bases of the junction left unmatched. This CDR3 comprises 13 residues. The germline V gene encodes CDR1 SGDLS and CDR2 YYNGEE. The CDR3 is CASSVVSGREQFF. CDR3 bases: TGTGCCAGCAGCGTAGTGAGCGGGAGGGAGCAGTTCTTC.

Only a few counts were recorded for this clone. The chain combines TRBV5-1 with TRBJ2-3; D is unclear. CDR1 SGHRS and CDR2 YFSETQ come from the germline V gene. Between the trimmed V and J ends, which lost 4 bases and 4 bases, there was a span of 10 bases. This CDR3 region has 13 residues. The CDR3 nucleotides are TGCGCCAGCAGCCCCTATAGATCAGATACGCAGTATTTT. Translated, it gives CASSPYRSDTQYF. Complete variable domain (other parts from reference TRBV5-1 and TRBJ2-3): KAGVTQTPRYLIKTRGQQVTLSCSPISGHRSVSWYQQTPGQGLQFLFEYFSETQRNKGNFPGRFSGRQFSNSRSEMNVSTLELGDSALYLCASSPYRSDTQYFGPGTRLTVL.

CDR3 sequence reads: CASRLDRANYEQYF. The CDR3 DNA reads TGTGCCAGCCGCCTGGACAGGGCGAACTACGAGCAGTACTTC. This sequence joins TRBV7-2 and TRBJ2-7, with 8 bases aligning to TRBD1. CDR3 length: 14 amino acids. After removal of 8 bases from V and 3 bases from J, the junction contained 9 bases not matched to a gene. Germline loops: CDR1 SGHTA, CDR2 FQGNSA.

The chain links TRBV7-9 to TRBJ2-3; TRBD2 is a possible D gene (6 bases). V lost 4 bases to trimming and J lost 8 bases, with 13 bases between them. Germline CDR1 reads SEHNR; CDR2 reads FQNEAQ (reference sequence). This CDR3 contains 13 residues. DNA for the CDR3: TGTGCCAGCAGCTGGCAGGGAGGTGCTACGCAGTATTTT. This translates into CASSWQGGATQYF.

The chain employs TRBV7-9 and TRBJ2-3; 7 positions match TRBD2. Germline V gene data show CDR1 as SEHNR and CDR2 as FQNEAQ (reference sequence). V was clipped by 3 bases and J by 4 bases; unmatched bases: 10. The CDR3 runs to 16 residues. In DNA form, the CDR3 reads TGTGCCAGCAGCTTGGTAGCGGGTTCCGTCCCAGATACGCAGTATTTT. Its translation: CASSLVAGSVPDTQYF. Full variable domain (rest looked up from reference TRBV7-9 and TRBJ2-3): DTGVSQNPRHKITKRGQNVTFRCDPISEHNRLYWYRQTLGQGPEFLTYFQNEAQLEKSRLLSDRFSAERPKGSFSTLEIQRTEQGDSAMYLCASSLVAGSVPDTQYFGPGTRLTVL.

V gene TRBV30 combines with J gene TRBJ2-2; D tentatively reads TRBD1 or TRBD2 (6 bases each). There are 14 residues in the CDR3. Germline V gene lookup returns CDR1 GTSNPN and CDR2 SVGIG (reference sequence). The V end lost 0 bases, the J end lost 7 bases, and 12 bases lay between the germline ends. In nucleotides, the CDR3 is TGTGCCTGGAGTGTTTCGGGGGCCGGCGGGGAGCTGTTTTTT. Amino acid sequence: CAWSVSGAGGELFF. Complete variable domain (other parts from reference TRBV30 and TRBJ2-2): SQTIHQWPATLVQPVGSPLSLECTVEGTSNPNLYWYRQAAGRGLQLLFYSVGIGQISSEVPQNLSASRPQDRQFILSSKKLLLSDSGFYLCAWSVSGAGGELFFGEGSRLTVL.

V gene TRBV28 combines with J gene TRBJ2-7, with D uncertain. Germline V gene sequence: CDR1 MDHEN, CDR2 SYDVKM. V shed 3 bases and J shed 0 bases, with 9 bases lying between them. The CDR3 runs 14 residues. The CDR3 sequence is CASSFFGYSYEQYF. The DNA for the CDR3 is TGTGCCAGCAGTTTCTTCGGTTACTCCTACGAGCAGTACTTC.

The chain employs TRBV11-3 and TRBJ2-4, with TRBD2 as a possible D gene (6 bases). Trimming took 1 base from V and 9 from J, leaving 13 bases between them. Germline V gene lookup returns CDR1 SGHNT and CDR2 YENEEA. This CDR3 is built from 14 residues. The CDR3, as DNA: TGTGCCAGCAGCTTAGGGCCGCGGGGTAGCATTCAGTACTTC. The encoded protein is CASSLGPRGSIQYF.

The rearrangement links TRBV30 to TRBJ2-5, with 8 bases identical to TRBD1. J lost 5 bases, V lost 0 bases, and 14 bases had no gene match. The germline CDR1 and CDR2 sequences are GTSNPN and SVGIG (reference sequence). The CDR3 is 17 residues long. This chain's CDR3 is CAWSVKFSAGGSETQYF. The CDR3 nucleotides are TGTGCCTGGAGTGTAAAATTTAGCGCAGGGGGCTCGGAGACCCAGTACTTC.

This rearrangement joins TRBV6-1 to TRBJ1-5; 10 nucleotides align to TRBD1. CDR3 length: 15 amino acids. Per the germline V gene, CDR1 is MNHNS and CDR2 is SASEGT. The V segment lost 5 bases and the J segment 6 bases; nucleotides outside the gene matches: 7. CDR3 sequence reads: CASSSKDRGVQPQHF. CDR3 coding DNA: TGTGCCAGCAGTTCCAAGGACAGGGGGGTTCAGCCCCAGCATTTT.

The chain recombines TRBV28 with TRBJ2-5; D is undetermined. CDR1 and CDR2 from the germline V gene are MDHEN and SYDVKM. V was trimmed by 6 bases and J by 8 bases, leaving 10 bases between them. The CDR3 consists of 11 residues. CDR3 amino acids: CASSQTVTQYF. The DNA of the CDR3 is TGTGCCAGCAGCCAAACGGTAACCCAGTACTTC.

The V gene is TRBV6-1, the J gene TRBJ2-7, with 7 positions matching TRBD2. CDR3 length: 14 amino acids. Trimming at V came to 4 bases and at J to 5 bases, leaving 8 bases not matched to a gene. Germline-derived CDR1 and CDR2 are MNHNS and SASEGT. The CDR3 spells CASSAKTSRHEQYF. CDR3 in DNA: TGTGCCAGCAGTGCAAAGACTAGCAGGCACGAGCAGTACTTC.

The chain is built from TRBV5-4 and TRBJ2-7; D perhaps matches TRBD2 (5 bases). The CDR3 runs to 14 residues. Germline V lookup: CDR1 SGHNT, CDR2 YYREEE (reference sequence). Trimming left V 0 bases short and J 2 bases short, with 9 bases between. The CDR3 protein is CASSLGLKTYEQYF. CDR3 coding DNA: TGTGCCAGCAGCTTGGGACTAAAAACCTACGAGCAGTACTTC.

This chain links TRBV13 with TRBJ2-5, with TRBD2 matching 10 bases. The CDR3 is made up of 14 amino acids. Germline-derived CDR1 and CDR2 are PRHDT and FYEKMQ (reference sequence). V lost 5 bases and J lost 4; bases outside the gene matches: 4. CDR3 residues: CASSHSGRVETQYF. CDR3 DNA: TGTGCCAGCAGCCACAGCGGGAGGGTAGAGACCCAGTACTTC.

The genes are TRBV5-4 and TRBJ2-1; 11 nucleotides align to TRBD2. The CDR3 is 15 amino acids. The junction had 8 bases not matched to a gene; V was cut back by 3 bases and J by 9 bases. Germline-derived CDR1 and CDR2 are SGHNT and YYREEE (reference sequence). In DNA, the CDR3 is TGTGCCAGCAGCTCGGTAGCGGGGGGGGGCGGTGAGCAGTTCTTC. Translation gives CASSSVAGGGGEQFF.

The V call is TRBV27, the J call TRBJ1-1, with D possibly matching TRBD1 (5 bases). The CDR3 loop spans 13 amino acids. Germline V gives CDR1 MNHEY, CDR2 SMNVEV (reference sequence). Trimming removed 8 bases from V and 4 bases from J, with 14 bases in between. The CDR3 protein is CASSRGVRTEAFF. The CDR3 region has the DNA TGTGCCAGCTCTAGAGGGGTACGCACTGAAGCTTTCTTT.

The chain combines TRBV29-1 with TRBJ2-3; 7 positions match TRBD1. CDR3 length: 10 amino acids. CDR1 and CDR2 from the germline V gene are SQVTM and ANQGSEA. J was trimmed by 10 bases and V by 6 bases; bases with no gene match: 4. For the CDR3, the DNA is TGCAGCGTCCAGGGGGTTTCGCAGTATTTT. Translated, it gives CSVQGVSQYF.

The V and J genes are TRBV11-2 and TRBJ1-3; D gene ambiguous. The germline V gene has CDR1 SGHAT and CDR2 FQNNGV. Deletions cut 4 bases from V and 0 bases from J, with 16 bases between. The CDR3 totals 17 residues. DNA for the CDR3: TGTGCCAGCAGCTCACCCGACATTACCCTCTCTGGAAACACCATATATTTT. This codes for CASSSPDITLSGNTIYF.

J is TRBJ1-4 and V is TRBV4-3; 8 bases are shared with TRBD1. This CDR3 comprises 14 residues. The germline V gene encodes CDR1 LGHNA and CDR2 YSLEER. V trimming: 1 base; J trimming: 8 bases; junction bases outside the gene matches: 3. Here the CDR3 reads CASSQGQGREKLFF. Here the CDR3 DNA reads TGCGCCAGCAGCCAAGGACAGGGGAGAGAAAAACTGTTTTTT.

The rearrangement links TRBV2 to TRBJ2-7; 10 bases fit TRBD1. Looked up from germline, CDR1 is SNHLY and CDR2 is FYNNEI. This CDR3 has 14 residues. With V trimmed by 6 bases and J by 2 bases, 4 bases remained unmatched. CDR3 coding DNA: TGTGCCAGCAGGAGACAGGGGGCCCCCTACGAGCAGTACTTC. It is translated as CASRRQGAPYEQYF.